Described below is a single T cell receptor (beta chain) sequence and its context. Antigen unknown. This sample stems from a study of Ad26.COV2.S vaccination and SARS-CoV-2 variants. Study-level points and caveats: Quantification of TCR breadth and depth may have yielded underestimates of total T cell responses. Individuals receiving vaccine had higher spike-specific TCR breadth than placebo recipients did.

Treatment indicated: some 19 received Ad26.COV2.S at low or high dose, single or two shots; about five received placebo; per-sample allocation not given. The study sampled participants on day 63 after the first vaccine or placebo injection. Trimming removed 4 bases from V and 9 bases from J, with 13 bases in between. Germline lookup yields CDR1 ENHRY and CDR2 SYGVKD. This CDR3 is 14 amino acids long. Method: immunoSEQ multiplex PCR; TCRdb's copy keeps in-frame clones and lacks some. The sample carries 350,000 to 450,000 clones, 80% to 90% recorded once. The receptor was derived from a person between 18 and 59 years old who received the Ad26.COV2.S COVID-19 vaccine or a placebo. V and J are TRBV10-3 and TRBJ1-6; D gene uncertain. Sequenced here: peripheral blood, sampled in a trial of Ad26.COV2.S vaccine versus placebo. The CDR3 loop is CAISGRKEGSPLHF. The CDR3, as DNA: TGTGCCATCAGTGGGAGGAAGGAGGGTTCACCCCTCCACTTT.